This T cell receptor beta chain is drawn from a study of blood T cells in healthy people across ages. Study findings and constraints: Across the age range, TCR beta diversity per million T cells fell in a roughly linear way.

The V end was cut by 3 bases, the J end by 7 bases, with 10 bases between. Looked up from germline, CDR1 is MNHEY and CDR2 is SMNVEV (reference sequence). This CDR3 is 13 amino acids long. With a J-beta primer mix and a sample-barcoded 5' primer, a second PCR ran about 7 to 12 cycles. TCRdb redid the calling of the 5' RACE reads with MiXCR, one entry per CDR3 protein. The data contain 650,000 to 1,000,000 distinct CDR3 sequences, about 36% of them seen just once; the ten biggest clones take up approximately 12%. A remark on this clonotype: Its antigen is still unknown.

The source is a man between 18 and 29 years old in good health. Sequences were obtained from blood. The chain joins TRBV27 to TRBJ1-3; possibly TRBD1 for D (5 bases). As DNA, the CDR3 is TGTGCCAGCAGTTTTGACGGGGGGAACACCATATATTTT. As protein: CASSFDGGNTIYF.